The 19 T cell receptor beta chains below all came from one sample that was sequenced in a study of identical twins. TCRdb re-analysed the 5' RACE reads in MiXCR, keeping a single row per CDR3 protein. The sample includes 410,000 or so distinct CDR3 sequences, 15% to 20% of them seen just once. The sequencing input was naive T cells sorted from blood. These receptor sequences come from a man aged 45-65 years in good health.

In its sample, this clonotype was seen many times. The gene calls are TRBV29-1 and TRBJ2-1; D is unresolved. Trimming pared 5 bases from V and 0 bases from J, leaving 11 bases between. The CDR3 sequence is 14 residues long. Germline lookup yields CDR1 SQVTM and CDR2 ANQGSEA. The chain's CDR3 is CSVRAAYSYNEQFF. CDR3 coding DNA: TGCAGCGTTCGCGCGGCATACTCCTACAATGAGCAGTTCTTC.

The J gene is TRBJ2-1, the V gene TRBV5-1; D may be TRBD1 (7 bases). V was shortened by 3 bases and J by 5 bases, with 15 bases between the two germline ends. Per germline, CDR1 SGHRS and CDR2 YFSETQ. This CDR3 is 15 amino acids long. The CDR3, as DNA: TGCGCCAGCAGCTGGGCGGGACAGAGTAACAATGAGCAGTTCTTC. This gives the protein CASSWAGQSNNEQFF.

The rearrangement joins TRBV7-8 to TRBJ2-5; maybe TRBD2 (6 bases). CDR3 length: 14 amino acids. Germline assignment: CDR1 SGHVS and CDR2 FQNEAQ. The V end was cut by 5 bases, the J end by 2 bases, with 12 bases between. CDR3 loop: CASSPTGVQETQYF. CDR3 DNA: TGTGCCAGCAGCCCAACGGGGGTTCAAGAGACCCAGTACTTC. The full variable domain, rest sourced from reference TRBV7-8 and TRBJ2-5, is GAGVSQSPRYKVAKRGQDVALRCDPISGHVSLFWYQQALGQGPEFLTYFQNEAQLDKSGLPSDRFFAERPEGSVSTLKIQRTQQEDSAVYLCASSPTGVQETQYFGPGTRLLVL.

This clonotype was found a few times. J is TRBJ1-2 and V is TRBV20-1, with D possibly matching TRBD1 (5 bases). The CDR3 runs to 13 residues. Trimming pared 6 bases from V and 4 bases from J, leaving 15 bases between. Germline V CDR1 and CDR2: DFQATT, SNEGSKA (reference sequence). The CDR3 spells CSAGGDGGYGYTF. As DNA, the CDR3 is TGCAGTGCCGGGGGGGATGGAGGCTATGGCTACACCTTC.

The gene calls are TRBV30 and TRBJ2-7; D unresolved. The length of the CDR3 is 13 residues. V was cut by 4 bases and J by 3 bases, with 13 bases left in between. Germline V gene lookup returns CDR1 GTSNPN and CDR2 SVGIG (reference sequence). CDR3 in DNA: TGTGCCTGGACTTCAGGTTACCTCTACGAGCAGTACTTC. Protein product: CAWTSGYLYEQYF.

This clonotype was seen at least ten times. The chain has TRBV12-3 or TRBV12-4 and TRBJ1-2; TRBD1 matches at 7 bases. V lost 6 bases and J lost 14; bases outside the gene matches: 9. CDR3 length: 11 residues. This CDR3 is CASSWDRRGTF. The CDR3, as DNA: TGTGCCAGCAGCTGGGACAGAAGGGGAACCTTC.

This clonotype was observed many times. V is TRBV5-1 and J is TRBJ2-5; no definite D call. The germline gives CDR1 SGHRS, CDR2 YFSETQ. The CDR3 loop spans 14 amino acids. With 1 base removed from V and 1 base from J, the gap between germline ends came to 8 bases. The CDR3 sequence: CASSLSVTQETQYF. Here the CDR3 DNA reads TGCGCCAGCAGCTTGTCGGTGACCCAAGAGACCCAGTACTTC.

This clonotype came up many times. This chain joins TRBV10-3 and TRBJ2-7, with D maybe TRBD1 (6 bases). V was trimmed by 8 bases and J by 4 bases, leaving 18 bases between them. CDR1 and CDR2 from the germline V gene are ENHRY and SYGVKD. This CDR3 has 14 amino acids. As DNA, the CDR3 is TGTGCCATCGGCCTTCCAGGGGTGGGTTACGAGCAGTACTTC. This codes for CAIGLPGVGYEQYF.

This rearrangement joins TRBV6-2 or TRBV6-3 to TRBJ2-1; the D gene could be TRBD1 or TRBD2 (6 bases each). Germline V gene data show CDR1 as MNHEY and CDR2 as SVGEGT. Trimming removed 5 bases at V and 6 bases at J, with 23 bases between. The length of the CDR3 is 17 residues. The CDR3 region has the DNA TGTGCCAGCAGTGGCTTAGGGGCAGGGGACTTCCTCAATGAGCAGTTCTTC. It specifies CASSGLGAGDFLNEQFF.

The sample holds a few counts of this clonotype. The genes are TRBV7-2 and TRBJ2-3; D possibly corresponds to TRBD1 (5 bases). This CDR3 spans 15 amino acids. V dropped 5 bases and J dropped 0 bases, with 12 bases sitting between them. Germline assignment: CDR1 SGHTA and CDR2 FQGNSA. CDR3 residues: CASSTQGLSTDTQYF. The CDR3 nucleotides read TGTGCCAGCAGCACCCAGGGATTGAGCACAGATACGCAGTATTTT.

The J gene is TRBJ1-5, the V gene TRBV10-3; no clear D gene. CDR1 is ENHRY and CDR2 is SYGVKD in the germline V gene. V was pared by 0 bases and J by 0 bases, with 6 bases between. The CDR3 is made up of 15 amino acids. The CDR3 loop reads CAISESTSSNQPQHF. In nucleotides, the CDR3 is TGTGCCATCAGTGAGTCAACTAGTAGCAATCAGCCCCAGCATTTT.

There are many counts of this clonotype. CDR3 loop: CASSLAQGAEGQFF. CDR3 nucleotide sequence: TGCGCCAGCAGCTTGGCTCAGGGGGCGGAGGGGCAGTTCTTC. This chain joins TRBV5-1 and TRBJ2-1; 8 bases are a match to TRBD1. The CDR3 is 14 residues long. The V segment lost 0 bases and the J segment 12 bases; nucleotides outside the gene matches: 8. The germline CDR1 and CDR2 sequences are SGHRS and YFSETQ.

This clonotype occurred many times. The chain couples TRBV9 to TRBJ2-1, with D perhaps matching TRBD1 (6 bases). CDR3 length: 15 residues. V gave up 0 bases and J gave up 8 bases, with 15 bases separating them. Germline V gene lookup returns CDR1 SGDLS and CDR2 YYNGEE. CDR3 DNA: TGTGCCAGCAGCGTAGTTGGGGGCGGCTCGGATGAGCAGTTCTTC. Its translation: CASSVVGGGSDEQFF.

This clonotype was picked up a small number of times. The chain recombines TRBV20-1 with TRBJ2-7; D may be TRBD1 (5 bases). Germline V gene sequence: CDR1 DFQATT, CDR2 SNEGSKA (reference sequence). The CDR3 contains 13 residues. Trimming took 1 base from V and 7 from J, leaving 14 bases between them. The CDR3: CSARVDTPIEQYF. CDR3 DNA sequence: TGCAGTGCTAGAGTGGACACCCCCATAGAGCAGTACTTC.

The sample holds many counts of this clonotype. The V and J genes are TRBV6-5 and TRBJ2-7; no clear D gene. Germline V gene lookup returns CDR1 MNHEY and CDR2 SVGAGI. The CDR3 contains 14 residues. Deletions cut 4 bases from V and 1 base from J, with 11 bases between. The CDR3 DNA reads TGTGCCAGCAGTTTCTCTGCCAGGTCCTACGAGCAGTACTTC. This encodes CASSFSARSYEQYF.

This clonotype came up a few times. The rearrangement joins TRBV15 to TRBJ1-5; no clear D gene. Germline CDR1 reads LNHNV; CDR2 reads YYDKDF (reference sequence). Trimming took off 5 bases at V and 1 base at J, with 9 bases between the two ends. The CDR3 totals 14 residues. CDR3 region: CATSAGPSNQPQHF. CDR3 sequence (DNA): TGTGCCACCAGCGCGGGTCCGAGCAATCAGCCCCAGCATTTT.

This chain connects TRBV2 to TRBJ2-2; the match to TRBD1 covers 10 bases. The CDR3 length is 16 residues. Trimming removed 6 bases from V and 5 bases from J; junction bases left unmatched: 9. The germline V gene has CDR1 SNHLY and CDR2 FYNNEI. The CDR3 bases are TGTGCCAGCAGCCTGGAGGGACAGGGGCGGACCGGGGAGCTGTTTTTT. Protein product: CASSLEGQGRTGELFF. The entire variable domain, with the rest obtained from reference TRBV2 and TRBJ2-2, is as follows: EPEVTQTPSHQVTQMGQEVILRCVPISNHLYFYWYRQILGQKVEFLVSFYNNEISEKSEIFDDQFSVERPDGSNFTLKIRSTKLEDSAMYFCASSLEGQGRTGELFFGEGSRLTVL.

V usage is TRBV12-3 or TRBV12-4 and J usage is TRBJ2-5; 9 nucleotides align to TRBD2. V was pared by 1 base and J by 2 bases, with 11 bases of the junction left unmatched. This CDR3 is 18 amino acids long. CDR3 loop: CASSLGSGSFRGQETQYF. In nucleotides, the CDR3 is TGTGCCAGCAGTTTAGGTAGCGGGAGCTTTCGCGGGCAAGAGACCCAGTACTTC.

This clonotype was seen a handful of times. The chain uses TRBV7-9 and TRBJ2-5; 8 bases align to TRBD1. V gave up 6 bases and J gave up 2 bases; unmatched junction bases: 5. Per germline, CDR1 SEHNR and CDR2 FQNEAQ (reference sequence). The length of the CDR3 is 14 residues. The DNA of the CDR3 is TGTGCCAGCAGACTGGGACAGGATCAAGAGACCCAGTACTTC. Its translation is CASRLGQDQETQYF.